The clone carrying this T cell receptor (beta chain) was detected a few times. The junction differs from germline at one of its ends, possibly a read error. This specimen belongs to a study of blood T cells in healthy people across ages. Study-wide context: Capturing about one barcoded beta molecule per two T cells was achieved by template switching.

The use of a sample-barcoded 5' primer and a J-beta primer mix characterized a second PCR of about 7 to 12 cycles. One entry per CDR3 protein results from TCRdb running MiXCR on the 5' RACE reads. The sample records 700,000 or so distinct CDR3 sequences, less than 45% being singletons. The CDR3 has 13 residues. Individuals who donated were healthy Caucasians from Russia aged 6 to 90. Per sample, extraction of total RNA gave at least 6 micrograms in every case. Sequenced: blood. V usage is TRBV12-3 or TRBV12-4 and J usage is TRBJ1-1; D is ambiguous. The receptor's source is a man older than 75 in good health. The CDR3 DNA is TGTGCCAGCAGGGCCTTCCAGAACACTGGAGCTTTCTTT. It yields the protein CASRAFQNTGAFF.